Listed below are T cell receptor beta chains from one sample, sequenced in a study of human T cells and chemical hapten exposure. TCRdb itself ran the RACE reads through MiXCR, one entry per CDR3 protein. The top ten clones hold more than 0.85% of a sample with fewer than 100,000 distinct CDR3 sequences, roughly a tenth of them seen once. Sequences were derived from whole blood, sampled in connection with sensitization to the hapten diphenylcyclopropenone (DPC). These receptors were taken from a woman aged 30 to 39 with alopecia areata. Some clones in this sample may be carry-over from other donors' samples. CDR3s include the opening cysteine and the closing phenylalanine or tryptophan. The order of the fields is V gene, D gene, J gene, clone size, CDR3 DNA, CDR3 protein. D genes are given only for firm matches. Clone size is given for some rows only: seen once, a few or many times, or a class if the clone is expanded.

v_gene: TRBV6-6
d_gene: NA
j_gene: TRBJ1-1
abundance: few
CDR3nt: TGTGCCAGCAGGGGGGCGAAAATCATGAACACTGAAGCTTTCTTT
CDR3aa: CASRGAKIMNTEAFF

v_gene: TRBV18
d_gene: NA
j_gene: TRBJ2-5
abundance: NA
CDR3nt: TGTGCCAGCTCACCACCAGGATCAGAGACCCAGTACTTC
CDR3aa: CASSPPGSETQYF

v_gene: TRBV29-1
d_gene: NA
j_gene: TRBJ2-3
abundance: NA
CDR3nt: TGCAGCGTTGCTAGGGACGGTGCAGATACGCAGTATTTT
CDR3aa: CSVARDGADTQYF

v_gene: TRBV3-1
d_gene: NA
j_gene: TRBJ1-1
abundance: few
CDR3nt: TGTGCCAGCAGCCTCGGGGCCGGGGACACTGAAGCTTTCTTT
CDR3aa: CASSLGAGDTEAFF

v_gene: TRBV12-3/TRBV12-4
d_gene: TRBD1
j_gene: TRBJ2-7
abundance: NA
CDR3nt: TGTGCCAGCAGATACACAGGGGACTCCTACGAGCAGTACTTC
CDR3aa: CASRYTGDSYEQYF

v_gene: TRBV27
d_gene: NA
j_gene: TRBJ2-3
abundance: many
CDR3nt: TGTGCCCCCACGCGTGATACGCAGTATTTT
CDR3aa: CAPTRDTQYF

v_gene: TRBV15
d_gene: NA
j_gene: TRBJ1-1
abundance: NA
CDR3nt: TGTGCCACCAGCAGAGCTACAGGGAGGGGAACTGAAGCTTTCTTT
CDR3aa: CATSRATGRGTEAFF

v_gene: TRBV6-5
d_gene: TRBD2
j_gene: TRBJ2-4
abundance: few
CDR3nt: TGTGCCAGCAGTCGAAAAGCGGGAGACTCGCGAAACATTCAGTACTTC
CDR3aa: CASSRKAGDSRNIQYF

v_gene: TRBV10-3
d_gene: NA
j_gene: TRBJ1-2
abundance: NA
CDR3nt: TGTGCCATCGCCACCCATTCGGGACCCGCCGATGGCTACACCTTC
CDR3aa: CAIATHSGPADGYTF

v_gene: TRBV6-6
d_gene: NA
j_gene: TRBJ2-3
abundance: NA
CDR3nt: TGTGCCAGCCGTCCGGAATCCGGCACTCATACGCAGTATTTT
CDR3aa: CASRPESGTHTQYF

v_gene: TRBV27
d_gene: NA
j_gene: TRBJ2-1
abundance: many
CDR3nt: TGTGCCAGCGGGAAGCGGGTAGAGCAGTTCTTC
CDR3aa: CASGKRVEQFF

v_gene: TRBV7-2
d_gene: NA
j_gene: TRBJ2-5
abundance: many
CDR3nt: TGTGCCAGCAGCTTTGGGGTCCAAGAGACCCAGTACTTC
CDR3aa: CASSFGVQETQYF

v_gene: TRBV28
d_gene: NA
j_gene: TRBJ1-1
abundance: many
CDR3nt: TGTGCCAGCAGCCTCAGGTATGGGCAGGGACGCACTGAAGCTTTCTTT
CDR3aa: CASSLRYGQGRTEAFF

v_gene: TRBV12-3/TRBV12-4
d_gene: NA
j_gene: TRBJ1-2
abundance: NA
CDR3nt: TGTGCCAGCAGTTTCTCCGGCTATGGCTACACCTTC
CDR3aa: CASSFSGYGYTF

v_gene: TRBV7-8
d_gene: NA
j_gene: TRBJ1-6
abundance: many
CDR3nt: TGTGCCAGCAAAGGCCCGGACTCACCCCTCCACTTT
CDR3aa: CASKGPDSPLHF

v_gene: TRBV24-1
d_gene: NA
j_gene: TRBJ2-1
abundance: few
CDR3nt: TGTGCCACCAGTGATTTTCCGGTGAAAAACAATGAGCAGTTCTTC
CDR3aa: CATSDFPVKNNEQFF

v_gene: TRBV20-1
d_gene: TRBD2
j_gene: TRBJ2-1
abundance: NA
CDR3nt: TGCAGTGCTAGTCCGACCCAACTAGCGTGGATCCTGGGCAATGAGCAGTTCTTC
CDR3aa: CSASPTQLAWILGNEQFF

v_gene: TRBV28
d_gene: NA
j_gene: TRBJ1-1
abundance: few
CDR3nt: TGTGCCAGCACCCCTCACCCTCCTGAAGCTTTCTTT
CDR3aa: CASTPHPPEAFF

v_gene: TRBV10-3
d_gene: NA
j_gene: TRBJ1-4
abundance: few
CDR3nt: TGTGCCATCGCCAACCCGAATGAAAAACTGTTTTTT
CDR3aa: CAIANPNEKLFF

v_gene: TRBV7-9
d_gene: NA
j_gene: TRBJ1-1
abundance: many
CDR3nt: TGTGCCAGCAGCTTAGAGGCAGGGAGGACTTTCTTT
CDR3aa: CASSLEAGRTFF

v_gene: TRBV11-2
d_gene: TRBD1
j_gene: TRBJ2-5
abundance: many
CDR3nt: TGTGCCAGCAGCTTAGATTGGACAGGGACATCGGTGACCCAGTACTTC
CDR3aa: CASSLDWTGTSVTQYF

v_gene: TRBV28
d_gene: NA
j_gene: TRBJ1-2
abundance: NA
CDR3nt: TGTGCCAGCAGTTTAAATGGGGATGGCTACACCTTC
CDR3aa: CASSLNGDGYTF

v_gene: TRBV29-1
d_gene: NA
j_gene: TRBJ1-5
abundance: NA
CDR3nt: TGCAGCGCTGCGGAGGATAGCAATCAGCCCCAGCATTTT
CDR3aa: CSAAEDSNQPQHF

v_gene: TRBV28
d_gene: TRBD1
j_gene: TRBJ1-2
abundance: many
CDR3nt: TGTGCCAGCGGCTATGGGACAGCTAACTATGGCTACACCTTC
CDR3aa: CASGYGTANYGYTF

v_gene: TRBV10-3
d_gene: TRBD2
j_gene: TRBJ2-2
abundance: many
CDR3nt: TGTGCCATCATGGCAGCGGGGGGAAACACCGGGGAGCTGTTTTTT
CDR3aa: CAIMAAGGNTGELFF

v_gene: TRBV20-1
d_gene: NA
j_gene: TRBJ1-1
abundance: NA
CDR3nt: TGCAGTGCCCCGACTGAATACACTGAAGCTTTCTTT
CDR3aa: CSAPTEYTEAFF

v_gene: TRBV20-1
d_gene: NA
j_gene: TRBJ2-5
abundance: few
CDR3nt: TGCAGTGCTAGAGCCGGACAGCCGCGGGAGACCCAGTACTTC
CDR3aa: CSARAGQPRETQYF

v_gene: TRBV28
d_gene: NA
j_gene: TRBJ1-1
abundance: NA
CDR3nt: TGTGCCAGCGCCAGCGCAGGGACCATGAACACTGAAGCTTTCTTT
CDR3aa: CASASAGTMNTEAFF

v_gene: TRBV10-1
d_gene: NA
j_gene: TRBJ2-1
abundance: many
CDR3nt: TGCGCCAGCAGTGAGTCGATTTGGGGTAATGAGCAGTTCTTC
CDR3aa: CASSESIWGNEQFF

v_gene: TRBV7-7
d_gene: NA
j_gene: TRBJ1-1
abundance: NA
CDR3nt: TGTGCCAGCAGCATAGCGTTGAACACTGAAGCTTTCTTT
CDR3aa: CASSIALNTEAFF

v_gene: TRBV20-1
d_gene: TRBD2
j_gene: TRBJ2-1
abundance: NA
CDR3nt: TGCAGTGCTAGAAATAGCGGGGGGGCGAATGAGCAGTTCTTC
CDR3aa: CSARNSGGANEQFF

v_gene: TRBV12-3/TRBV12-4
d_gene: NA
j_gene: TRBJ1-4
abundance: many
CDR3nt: TGTGCCAGCAGTCAAAATAATGAAAAACTGTTTTTT
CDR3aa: CASSQNNEKLFF

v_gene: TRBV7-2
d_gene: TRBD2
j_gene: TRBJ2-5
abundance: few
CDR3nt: TGTGCCAGCAGCTCCAAGGGAGGGGATCGGGAGACCCAGTACTTC
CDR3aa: CASSSKGGDRETQYF

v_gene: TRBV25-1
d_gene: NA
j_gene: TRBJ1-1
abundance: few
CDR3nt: TGTGCCAGCAGTGAATTAAGGGAGAACACTGAAGCTTTCTTT
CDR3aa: CASSELRENTEAFF

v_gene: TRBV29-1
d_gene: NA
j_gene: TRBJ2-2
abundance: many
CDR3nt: TGCAGCGCTACCGGACCGAACGTCGCCGGGGAGCTGTTTTTT
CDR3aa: CSATGPNVAGELFF

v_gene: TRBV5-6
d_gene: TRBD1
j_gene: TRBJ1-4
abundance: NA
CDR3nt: TGTGCCAGCAGCTACGATCTCTCCGGGACAGGTGTTTTT
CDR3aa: CASSYDLSGTGVF

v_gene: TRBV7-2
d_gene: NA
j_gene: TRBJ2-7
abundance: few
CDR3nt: TGTGCCAGCAGCGCCGCCAGGGGAGCCACCTACGAGCAGTACTTC
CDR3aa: CASSAARGATYEQYF

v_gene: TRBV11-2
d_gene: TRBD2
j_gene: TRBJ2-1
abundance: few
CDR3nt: TGTGCCAGCAGCTATTCGACTAGCGGGGGTGACAATGAGCAGTTCTTC
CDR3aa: CASSYSTSGGDNEQFF

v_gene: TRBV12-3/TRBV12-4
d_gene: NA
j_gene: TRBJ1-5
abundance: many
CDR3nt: TGTGCCAGCAGTTTTAATCGGAACCAGCCCCAGCATTTT
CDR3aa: CASSFNRNQPQHF

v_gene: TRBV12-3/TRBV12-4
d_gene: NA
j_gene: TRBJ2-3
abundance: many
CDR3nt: TGTGCCAGCAGGGACCAGGGGGATACGCAGTATTTT
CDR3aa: CASRDQGDTQYF

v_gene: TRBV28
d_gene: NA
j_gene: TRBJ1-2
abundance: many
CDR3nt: TGTGCCAGCAGCACAGGGACCTCTAACTATGGCTACACCTTC
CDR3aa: CASSTGTSNYGYTF

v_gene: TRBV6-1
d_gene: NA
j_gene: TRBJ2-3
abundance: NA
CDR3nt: TGTGCCAGCAAATTTGGGTCAGGGGGCACAGATACGCAGTATTTT
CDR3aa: CASKFGSGGTDTQYF

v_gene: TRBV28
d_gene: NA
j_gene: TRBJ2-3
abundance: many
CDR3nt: TGTGCCAGCTTCAGGGGAGGGGGACGTCCTAGCACAGATACGCAGTATTTT
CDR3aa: CASFRGGGRPSTDTQYF

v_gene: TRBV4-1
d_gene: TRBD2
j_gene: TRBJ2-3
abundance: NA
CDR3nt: TGCGCCAGCAGGCGGACTAGCGGGGGGGCCTTGGATACGCAGTATTTT
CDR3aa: CASRRTSGGALDTQYF

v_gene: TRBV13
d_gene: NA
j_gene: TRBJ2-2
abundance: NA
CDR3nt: TGTGCCAGCAGCTTAAGTGGAACAGATCGCGGGGAGCTGTTTTTT
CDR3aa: CASSLSGTDRGELFF

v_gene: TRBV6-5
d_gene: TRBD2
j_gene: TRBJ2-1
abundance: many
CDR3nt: TGTGCCAGCGGGGGAGCCGGGACTAGACACAATGAGCAGTTCTTC
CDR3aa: CASGGAGTRHNEQFF

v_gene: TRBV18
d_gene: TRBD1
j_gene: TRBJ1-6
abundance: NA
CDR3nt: TGTGCCAGCTCATCCGACAGGGACGCCCTCCACTTT
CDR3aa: CASSSDRDALHF

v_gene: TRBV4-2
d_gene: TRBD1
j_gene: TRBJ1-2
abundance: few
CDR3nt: TGTGCCAGCAGCCGAAGTTGGGGGACAGGGGAAGCTAACTATGGCTACACCTTC
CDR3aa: CASSRSWGTGEANYGYTF

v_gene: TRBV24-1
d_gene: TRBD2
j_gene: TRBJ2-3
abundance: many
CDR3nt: TGTGCCACCAGTAAAAGGACTAGCGGCCGCACAGATACGCAGTATTTT
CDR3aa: CATSKRTSGRTDTQYF

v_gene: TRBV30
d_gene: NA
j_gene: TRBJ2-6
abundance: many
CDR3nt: TGTGCCTGGAGTGCCTTCTCTGGGGCCAACGTCCTGACTTTC
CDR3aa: CAWSAFSGANVLTF

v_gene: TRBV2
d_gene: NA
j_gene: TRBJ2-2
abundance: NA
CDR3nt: TGTGCCAGCAATATAAGGAACACCGGGGAGCTGTTTTTT
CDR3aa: CASNIRNTGELFF

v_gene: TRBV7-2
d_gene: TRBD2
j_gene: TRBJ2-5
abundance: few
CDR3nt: TGTGCCAGCAGCTCATGGACGGGGACTAGCGGGAGTTTCCAAGAGACCCAGTACTTC
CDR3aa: CASSSWTGTSGSFQETQYF

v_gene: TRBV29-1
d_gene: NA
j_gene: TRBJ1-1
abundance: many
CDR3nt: TGCAGCGTTGAAGTGTTCGGCTCCCAAGCTTTCTTT
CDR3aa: CSVEVFGSQAFF

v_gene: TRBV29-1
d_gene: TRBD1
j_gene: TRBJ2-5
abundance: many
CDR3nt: TGCAGCGTTGGGACAGGGGGGGTTGAGACCCAGTACTTC
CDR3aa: CSVGTGGVETQYF

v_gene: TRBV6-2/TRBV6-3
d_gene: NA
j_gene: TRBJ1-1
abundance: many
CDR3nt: TGTGCCAGCACCGGGGACTTGAACACTGAAGCTTTCTTT
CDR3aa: CASTGDLNTEAFF

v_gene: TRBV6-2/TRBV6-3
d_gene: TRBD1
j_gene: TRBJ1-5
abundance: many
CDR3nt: TGTGCCAGCAGTAAACCGGGACAGGTTTATCAGCCCCAGCATTTT
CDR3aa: CASSKPGQVYQPQHF

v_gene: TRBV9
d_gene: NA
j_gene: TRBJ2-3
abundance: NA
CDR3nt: TGTGCCAGCAGCCGTTCGGAGGGTGCACTTACGCAGTATTTT
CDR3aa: CASSRSEGALTQYF